These T cell receptor beta chains were read from a single sample in a study of OX40 agonist ivuxolimab in advanced cancers. Profiling relied on immunoSEQ multiplex PCR, and the TCRdb table lists in-frame clones only, not all of them. The table has 85,000 to 95,000 clones, approximately 89% seen once; the top ten hold 0.33%. The input for sequencing was CD4+ or CD8+ T cells sorted from blood, taken in a trial of the OX40 agonist ivuxolimab. These receptors originate from an adult with an advanced solid tumor such as melanoma, head and neck, liver or kidney cancer. Each CDR3 is given with its conserved first and last residue. D genes are given only for firm matches. Not every row has a clone size; where given, it reads once, few, many or a size class.

abundance: once; v_gene: TRBV7-8; j_gene: TRBJ1-3; d_gene: .; CDR3nt: TGTGCCAGCAGCTTAACGGACGGGAACGCCATATATTTT; CDR3aa: CASSLTDGNAIYF
abundance: .; v_gene: TRBV5-4; j_gene: TRBJ2-7; d_gene: TRBD2; CDR3nt: TGTGCCAGCAGCCCGGGACTAGCGGGAGTCAGCGACGAGCAGTACTTC; CDR3aa: CASSPGLAGVSDEQYF
abundance: .; v_gene: TRBV5-1; j_gene: TRBJ2-2; d_gene: .; CDR3nt: TGCGCCAGCAGCTTGGAGGGACTTTCCACCGGGGAGCTGTTTTTT; CDR3aa: CASSLEGLSTGELFF
abundance: .; v_gene: TRBV5-1; j_gene: TRBJ1-4; d_gene: .; CDR3nt: TGCGCCAGCAGTACCGACAGGAATGAAAAACTGTTTTTT; CDR3aa: CASSTDRNEKLFF
abundance: .; v_gene: TRBV30; j_gene: TRBJ2-7; d_gene: .; CDR3nt: TGTGCCTGGAATTCAGGACCTCTTTTAGGCCCCGAGCAGTACTTC; CDR3aa: CAWNSGPLLGPEQYF
abundance: .; v_gene: TRBV5-5; j_gene: TRBJ2-3; d_gene: .; CDR3nt: TGTGCCAGCAGCGTGGGTCGCACAGATACGCAGTATTTT; CDR3aa: CASSVGRTDTQYF
abundance: .; v_gene: TRBV7-9; j_gene: TRBJ1-1; d_gene: .; CDR3nt: TGTGCCAGCAGCTCTAGGGGGTTAATATCGAACACTGAAGCTTTCTTT; CDR3aa: CASSSRGLISNTEAFF
abundance: .; v_gene: TRBV19; j_gene: TRBJ2-5; d_gene: TRBD1; CDR3nt: TGTGCCAGTAGTCGGACAGGGGCTCTGGAGACCCAGTACTTC; CDR3aa: CASSRTGALETQYF
abundance: .; v_gene: TRBV4-2; j_gene: TRBJ1-5; d_gene: .; CDR3nt: TGTGCCAGCAGCCAAGACAGGAATTCAAATCAGCCCCAGCATTTT; CDR3aa: CASSQDRNSNQPQHF
abundance: .; v_gene: TRBV5-4; j_gene: TRBJ2-3; d_gene: TRBD2; CDR3nt: TGTGCCAGCAGCCCAAGCGGGGGGGCGGGCACAGATACGCAGTATTTT; CDR3aa: CASSPSGGAGTDTQYF
abundance: .; v_gene: TRBV9; j_gene: TRBJ1-1; d_gene: .; CDR3nt: TGTGCCAGCAGCGTAGGCGGGATGAACACTGAAGCTTTCTTT; CDR3aa: CASSVGGMNTEAFF
abundance: .; v_gene: TRBV14; j_gene: TRBJ1-5; d_gene: TRBD1; CDR3nt: TGTGCCAGCAGCCCAGGGGGCTATAGCAATCAGCCCCAGCATTTT; CDR3aa: CASSPGGYSNQPQHF
abundance: .; v_gene: TRBV7-2; j_gene: TRBJ2-7; d_gene: .; CDR3nt: TGTGCCAGCAGCTTAGATAGTAGCTCCTACGAGCAGTACTTC; CDR3aa: CASSLDSSSYEQYF
abundance: .; v_gene: TRBV4-2; j_gene: TRBJ2-1; d_gene: .; CDR3nt: TGTGCCAGCGGCCGTACACAGGGAGAGCCCGACAATGAGCAGTTCTTC; CDR3aa: CASGRTQGEPDNEQFF
abundance: .; v_gene: TRBV11-2; j_gene: TRBJ2-1; d_gene: TRBD2; CDR3nt: TGTGCCAGCAGCTTAGAACTAGCGGGGGCCTACAATGAGCAGTTCTTC; CDR3aa: CASSLELAGAYNEQFF
abundance: .; v_gene: TRBV4-1; j_gene: TRBJ2-5; d_gene: .; CDR3nt: TGCGCCAGCAGCCAAGATCCCTCAACTAGCCTAGAAGAGACCCAGTACTTC; CDR3aa: CASSQDPSTSLEETQYF
abundance: .; v_gene: TRBV18; j_gene: TRBJ2-2; d_gene: .; CDR3nt: TGTGCCAGCTCACCGTCAGGTCCGAACACCGGGGAGCTGTTTTTT; CDR3aa: CASSPSGPNTGELFF
abundance: .; v_gene: TRBV5-1; j_gene: TRBJ2-2; d_gene: .; CDR3nt: TGCGCCAGCAGCTTGAGGATTTCGAACACCGGGGAGCTGTTTTTT; CDR3aa: CASSLRISNTGELFF
abundance: once; v_gene: TRBV7-9; j_gene: TRBJ1-6; d_gene: TRBD1; CDR3nt: TGTGCCAGCAGACCAACAGGGGGCAGGAATTCACCCCTCCACTTT; CDR3aa: CASRPTGGRNSPLHF
abundance: .; v_gene: TRBV4-2; j_gene: TRBJ1-5; d_gene: .; CDR3nt: TGTGCCAGCAGCCAAGTGGAGGGAACGAATCAGCCCCAGCATTTT; CDR3aa: CASSQVEGTNQPQHF
abundance: .; v_gene: TRBV7-8; j_gene: TRBJ1-4; d_gene: .; CDR3nt: TGTGCCAGCAGCTTATCGTCTTCAACCCTGGGAACTAATGAAAAACTGTTTTTT; CDR3aa: CASSLSSSTLGTNEKLFF
abundance: .; v_gene: TRBV5-1; j_gene: TRBJ1-2; d_gene: .; CDR3nt: TGCGCCAGCAGCCCTAATACAGGGCCCTCTAACTATGGCTACACCTTC; CDR3aa: CASSPNTGPSNYGYTF
abundance: .; v_gene: TRBV18; j_gene: TRBJ2-2; d_gene: .; CDR3nt: TGTGCCACCCGCGGCACCGCGAACACCGGGGAGCTGTTTTTT; CDR3aa: CATRGTANTGELFF
abundance: .; v_gene: TRBV7-3; j_gene: TRBJ1-6; d_gene: .; CDR3nt: TGTGCCAGCAGCTTAGGGGCAGGGAATTCACCCCTCCACTTT; CDR3aa: CASSLGAGNSPLHF
abundance: .; v_gene: TRBV7-6; j_gene: TRBJ2-3; d_gene: TRBD2; CDR3nt: TGTGCCAGCAGCTTGGGACTAGCGGACGCCCAGACGCAGTATTTT; CDR3aa: CASSLGLADAQTQYF
abundance: .; v_gene: TRBV5-1; j_gene: TRBJ2-2; d_gene: TRBD1; CDR3nt: TGCGCCAGCAGCGCATACAGGGGGGTCACCGGGGAGCTGTTTTTT; CDR3aa: CASSAYRGVTGELFF
abundance: .; v_gene: TRBV30; j_gene: TRBJ2-2; d_gene: TRBD1; CDR3nt: TGTGCCTGGAGAGAGGACAGGGGGCGTCGGGCCACCGGGGAGCTGTTTTTT; CDR3aa: CAWREDRGRRATGELFF
abundance: .; v_gene: TRBV5-6; j_gene: TRBJ1-6; d_gene: TRBD1; CDR3nt: TGTGCCAGCAGCTGGACAGGGCCCAATTCACCCCTCCACTTT; CDR3aa: CASSWTGPNSPLHF
abundance: .; v_gene: TRBV4-2; j_gene: TRBJ2-7; d_gene: TRBD1; CDR3nt: TGTGCCAGCAGCAATGAACCCGGGACAGGGCACTACGAGCAGTACTTC; CDR3aa: CASSNEPGTGHYEQYF
abundance: few; v_gene: TRBV5-1; j_gene: TRBJ2-1; d_gene: .; CDR3nt: TGCGCCAGCAGCTTGGACTCTCTTGGGGAGCAGTTCTTC; CDR3aa: CASSLDSLGEQFF
abundance: .; v_gene: TRBV5-1; j_gene: TRBJ1-1; d_gene: .; CDR3nt: TGCGCCAGCAGCTTGGCCGCTGGAGTGGGGAACACTGAAGCTTTCTTT; CDR3aa: CASSLAAGVGNTEAFF
abundance: once; v_gene: TRBV9; j_gene: TRBJ1-4; d_gene: .; CDR3nt: TGTGCCAGCAGCGTATCCCCCCAGGGGACGGGGAAACTGTTTTTT; CDR3aa: CASSVSPQGTGKLFF
abundance: .; v_gene: TRBV6-6; j_gene: TRBJ1-1; d_gene: .; CDR3nt: TGTGCCAGCAGTTACAGCTGGGGGCACACTGAAGCTTTCTTT; CDR3aa: CASSYSWGHTEAFF
abundance: .; v_gene: TRBV7-3; j_gene: TRBJ2-3; d_gene: TRBD1; CDR3nt: TGTGCCAGCAGCTTAATGGGACAGGGGATTGTGACAGATACGCAGTATTTT; CDR3aa: CASSLMGQGIVTDTQYF
abundance: .; v_gene: TRBV4-1; j_gene: TRBJ2-3; d_gene: .; CDR3nt: TGCGCCAGCAGCCTAGGGGAGCGGCGGGATACGCAGTATTTT; CDR3aa: CASSLGERRDTQYF
abundance: .; v_gene: TRBV4-3; j_gene: TRBJ1-1; d_gene: TRBD1; CDR3nt: TGCGCCAGCAGCTTTTCAGGGGGGGCAGAAGCTTTCTTT; CDR3aa: CASSFSGGAEAFF
abundance: .; v_gene: TRBV14; j_gene: TRBJ2-1; d_gene: .; CDR3nt: TGTGCCAGCAGCCAACTCGGACAAACCAACAATGAGCAGTTCTTC; CDR3aa: CASSQLGQTNNEQFF
abundance: .; v_gene: TRBV27; j_gene: TRBJ2-1; d_gene: .; CDR3nt: TGTGCCAGCACCCGGGTTCAGGGGACCGATGAGCAGTTCTTC; CDR3aa: CASTRVQGTDEQFF
abundance: .; v_gene: TRBV19; j_gene: TRBJ1-3; d_gene: .; CDR3nt: TGTGCCAGTAGTCCCCAAGGAATCTCTGGAAACACCATATATTTT; CDR3aa: CASSPQGISGNTIYF
abundance: .; v_gene: TRBV30; j_gene: TRBJ1-1; d_gene: .; CDR3nt: TGTGCCTGGAGTGTCCATAGCCCACACACTGAAGCTTTCTTT; CDR3aa: CAWSVHSPHTEAFF
abundance: .; v_gene: TRBV5-1; j_gene: TRBJ1-1; d_gene: TRBD1; CDR3nt: TGCGCCAGCAGCTTCGGGACAGGGGGCGCCGGGAACACTGAAGCTTTCTTT; CDR3aa: CASSFGTGGAGNTEAFF
abundance: .; v_gene: TRBV19; j_gene: TRBJ2-2; d_gene: .; CDR3nt: TGTGCCAGTAATCCACCCGGGGGTTACACCGGGGAGCTGTTTTTT; CDR3aa: CASNPPGGYTGELFF
abundance: few; v_gene: TRBV15; j_gene: TRBJ2-2; d_gene: .; CDR3nt: TGTGCCACCAGCAGAGATTCAGGATCAGGGGAGCTGTTTTTT; CDR3aa: CATSRDSGSGELFF
abundance: .; v_gene: TRBV30; j_gene: TRBJ1-2; d_gene: .; CDR3nt: TGTGCCTGGAGTGATGAAGGAGGTACCACCTTC; CDR3aa: CAWSDEGGTTF
abundance: .; v_gene: TRBV6-1; j_gene: TRBJ2-7; d_gene: TRBD1; CDR3nt: TGTGCCAGCAGGATAGAGGGGGCTGACGAGCAGTACTTC; CDR3aa: CASRIEGADEQYF
abundance: .; v_gene: TRBV5-4; j_gene: TRBJ1-2; d_gene: TRBD1; CDR3nt: TGTGCCAGCAGCTTAGTAACCGGGACAGGCTATGGCTACACCTTC; CDR3aa: CASSLVTGTGYGYTF
abundance: .; v_gene: TRBV19; j_gene: TRBJ1-2; d_gene: .; CDR3nt: TGTGCCAGTGTAGACCGGCACTATGGCTACACCTTC; CDR3aa: CASVDRHYGYTF
abundance: .; v_gene: TRBV6-5; j_gene: TRBJ1-2; d_gene: .; CDR3nt: TGTGCCAGCAGTTACTCGAAGCTAGGTGGCTACACCTTC; CDR3aa: CASSYSKLGGYTF
abundance: .; v_gene: TRBV12-5; j_gene: TRBJ2-5; d_gene: .; CDR3nt: TGTGCTAGTGGTTTGGGAGGACACCAAGAGACCCAGTACTTC; CDR3aa: CASGLGGHQETQYF
abundance: once; v_gene: TRBV6-5; j_gene: TRBJ1-2; d_gene: .; CDR3nt: TGTGCCAGCAGTAGACAGTATAACTATGGCTACACCTTC; CDR3aa: CASSRQYNYGYTF
abundance: .; v_gene: TRBV7-9; j_gene: TRBJ1-1; d_gene: .; CDR3nt: TGTGCCAGCAGCAGTCCTAGATACACTGAAGCTTTCTTT; CDR3aa: CASSSPRYTEAFF
abundance: .; v_gene: TRBV5-1; j_gene: TRBJ1-1; d_gene: .; CDR3nt: TGCGCCAGCAGCTTGGCCAAGCGGGGGTCTTCGACTGAAGCTTTCTTT; CDR3aa: CASSLAKRGSSTEAFF
abundance: .; v_gene: TRBV27; j_gene: TRBJ1-3; d_gene: .; CDR3nt: TGTGCCAGCCGCTTCGGCTCTGGAAACACCATATATTTT; CDR3aa: CASRFGSGNTIYF
abundance: .; v_gene: TRBV27; j_gene: TRBJ1-2; d_gene: .; CDR3nt: TGTGCCAGCAGTGCAAATTCCAGGGTTGGCTACACCTTC; CDR3aa: CASSANSRVGYTF
abundance: .; v_gene: TRBV27; j_gene: TRBJ1-6; d_gene: TRBD1; CDR3nt: TGTGCCAGCAGTTTTGTCCCGGGACAGGGAACCCCCCTCCACTTT; CDR3aa: CASSFVPGQGTPLHF
abundance: once; v_gene: TRBV2; j_gene: TRBJ2-1; d_gene: .; CDR3nt: TGTGCCAGCAGCAGTACCTACAATGAGCAGTTCTTC; CDR3aa: CASSSTYNEQFF
abundance: .; v_gene: TRBV6-5; j_gene: TRBJ1-1; d_gene: .; CDR3nt: TGTGCCAGCAGTCGAGGAGGGGCGAACACTGAAGCTTTCTTT; CDR3aa: CASSRGGANTEAFF
abundance: .; v_gene: TRBV5-1; j_gene: TRBJ2-7; d_gene: .; CDR3nt: TGCGCCAGCAGCTTGGTGGTGGGTAGTACCTACGAGCAGTACTTC; CDR3aa: CASSLVVGSTYEQYF
abundance: .; v_gene: TRBV7-2; j_gene: TRBJ1-1; d_gene: .; CDR3nt: TGTGCCAGCAGCGCGGACAGTGTAAGCCTGGGCACTGAAGCTTTCTTT; CDR3aa: CASSADSVSLGTEAFF